A selection of T cell receptor beta chains follows, all from one sample in a study of OX40 agonist ivuxolimab in advanced cancers. The repertoire was sequenced with immunoSEQ multiplex PCR; TCRdb's copy has only in-frame clones and lacks some. The sample yields tens of thousands of clones, around 94% seen once. The sample here was CD4+ or CD8+ T cells sorted from blood, taken in a trial of the OX40 agonist ivuxolimab. The source of these receptors is an adult with an advanced solid tumor such as melanoma, head and neck, liver or kidney cancer. The CDR3 runs from the conserved cysteine through the conserved F or W. The D gene is left open where the match is weak. Only part of the rows carry a size: once, few, many, or a class if the clone is expanded.

j_call	clone_size	d_call	v_call	cdr3_aa	cdr3_nt
TRBJ1-4	.	TRBD1	TRBV19	CASSPRTGHNEKLFF	TGTGCCAGTAGTCCACGGACAGGTCATAATGAAAAACTGTTTTTT
TRBJ2-2	.	.	TRBV19	CASSIGIGSISGELFF	TGTGCCAGTAGTATAGGTATCGGGAGCATCTCCGGGGAGCTGTTTTTT
TRBJ1-3	.	.	TRBV5-1	CASSLAVGDTIYF	TGCGCCAGCAGCTTGGCAGTTGGGGACACCATATATTTT
TRBJ2-7	.	TRBD2	TRBV7-7	CASSPAGVAYEQYF	TGTGCTAGCAGCCCGGCGGGGGTGGCCTACGAGCAGTACTTC
TRBJ2-7	.	.	TRBV29-1	CSVEGARSYEQYF	TGCAGCGTTGAAGGGGCACGTTCCTACGAGCAGTACTTC
TRBJ2-7	.	.	TRBV11-2	CASSVVGSSYEQYF	TGTGCCAGCAGCGTCGTGGGGAGCTCCTACGAGCAGTACTTC
TRBJ1-2	once	TRBD1	TRBV28	CASSPTGPYGYTF	TGTGCCAGCAGTCCGACAGGGCCCTATGGCTACACCTTC
TRBJ2-1	.	TRBD1	TRBV11-3	CASSRTGGSYNEQFF	TGTGCCAGCAGCCGCACAGGGGGCTCCTACAATGAGCAGTTCTTC
TRBJ2-5	.	TRBD2	TRBV7-8	CASSPTSGEETQYF	TGTGCCAGCAGCCCGACTAGCGGGGAAGAGACCCAGTACTTC
TRBJ2-6	.	.	TRBV7-9	CASSPLGGTWAGANVLTF	TGTGCCAGCAGCCCCCTCGGCGGGACTTGGGCGGGGGCCAACGTCCTGACTTTC
TRBJ2-5	.	.	TRBV30	CAWSSQEETQYF	TGTGCCTGGAGTTCACAGGAGGAGACCCAGTACTTC
TRBJ2-2	once	TRBD2	TRBV9	CASSPHSGGLNTGELFF	TGTGCCAGCAGCCCCCATAGCGGGGGGCTTAACACCGGGGAGCTGTTTTTT
TRBJ1-1	.	TRBD1	TRBV6-6	CASSPQGSGTEAFF	TGTGCCAGCAGTCCACAGGGGTCCGGCACTGAAGCTTTCTTT
TRBJ2-2	.	.	TRBV7-7	CASSPRWGSGTGELFF	TGTGCTAGCAGCCCACGATGGGGTAGCGGCACCGGGGAGCTGTTTTTT
TRBJ1-1	few	.	TRBV11-2	CASSLVRGRGFTEAFF	TGTGCCAGCAGCTTAGTTAGGGGCCGGGGATTCACTGAAGCTTTCTTT
TRBJ2-7	.	.	TRBV5-1	CASSLAIQAVDEQYF	TGCGCCAGCAGCTTGGCCATCCAGGCGGTCGACGAGCAGTACTTC
TRBJ1-2	.	.	TRBV4-1	CASSQDGPRNYGYTF	TGCGCCAGCAGCCAAGATGGTCCGAGAAACTATGGCTACACCTTC
TRBJ1-4	.	TRBD1	TRBV28	CASSPLGQGFEKLFF	TGTGCCAGCAGTCCCCTGGGACAGGGATTTGAAAAACTGTTTTTT
TRBJ2-4	.	TRBD2	TRBV11-2	CASSPRAARGEGIQYF	TGTGCCAGCAGCCCAAGGGCGGCGCGGGGGGAGGGCATTCAGTACTTC
TRBJ1-5	.	TRBD1	TRBV27	CASSPGTDNQPQHF	TGTGCCAGCAGTCCCGGGACAGACAATCAGCCCCAGCATTTT
TRBJ1-2	.	TRBD1	TRBV13	CASSRKQGNYGYTF	TGTGCCAGCAGCCGCAAACAGGGGAACTATGGCTACACCTTC
TRBJ1-1	.	.	TRBV5-8	CASSGGRMNTEAFF	TGTGCCAGCAGCGGGGGACGGATGAACACTGAAGCTTTCTTT
TRBJ1-5	.	.	TRBV4-1	CASSPQGGQPQHF	TGCGCCAGCAGCCCGCAGGGAGGTCAGCCCCAGCATTTT
TRBJ2-2	.	.	TRBV30	CAWSVKAANTGELFF	TGTGCCTGGAGTGTAAAGGCCGCCAACACCGGGGAGCTGTTTTTT
TRBJ2-2	.	.	TRBV7-6	CASSLVSSGLGNTGELFF	TGTGCCAGCAGCTTAGTATCCAGCGGGCTTGGGAACACCGGGGAGCTGTTTTTT
TRBJ2-5	.	.	TRBV19	CASSRDFQETQYF	TGTGCCAGTAGTAGGGACTTCCAAGAGACCCAGTACTTC
TRBJ2-3	.	TRBD2	TRBV5-1	CASSSKTSGTELDTDTQYF	TGCGCCAGCAGCTCCAAGACTAGCGGGACAGAATTAGACACAGATACGCAGTATTTT
TRBJ2-1	.	TRBD1	TRBV15	CAASRGQYNEQFF	TGTGCCGCCAGCAGGGGACAGTACAATGAGCAGTTCTTC
TRBJ2-1	.	.	TRBV30	CAWRENNEQFF	TGTGCCTGGAGGGAGAATAATGAGCAGTTCTTC
TRBJ1-2	.	TRBD1	TRBV15	CATSPGDRGREGYTF	TGTGCCACCAGTCCCGGAGACAGGGGGCGAGAAGGCTACACCTTC
TRBJ1-2	.	.	TRBV6-1	CASSAHAGGGYTF	TGTGCCAGCAGTGCCCACGCTGGGGGTGGCTACACCTTC
TRBJ2-7	few	.	TRBV2	CASRDIAEQYF	TGTGCCAGCAGGGACATAGCCGAGCAGTACTTC
TRBJ2-7	.	TRBD2	TRBV27	CASSLGGLSYTYEQYF	TGTGCCAGCAGTTTAGGGGGACTATCCTATACCTACGAGCAGTACTTC
TRBJ1-2	.	.	TRBV5-4	CASRLGGPNYGYTF	TGTGCCAGCAGGTTGGGGGGCCCTAACTATGGCTACACCTTC
TRBJ1-3	.	.	TRBV7-9	CASSFDGNTIYF	TGTGCCAGCAGCTTTGATGGAAACACCATATATTTT
TRBJ2-7	.	.	TRBV19	CASSIGGGDIDEQYF	TGTGCCAGTAGTATAGGAGGAGGGGATATCGACGAGCAGTACTTC
TRBJ1-2	.	.	TRBV19	CASSINRVGYTF	TGTGCCAGTAGTATCAACAGGGTCGGCTACACCTTC